This TCR beta chain was captured in a study of human T cells and chemical hapten exposure. Study-wide background: Donors were sensitized with 2% DPC on the upper inner arm. Study-wide results and caveats: Expanded TCRs were compared with controls, and the expanded TCRs formed significantly more large CDR3 similarity clusters. Because they had alopecia, donors may respond immunologically unlike healthy people.

Regarding this clonotype: Its target is not known.

Via MiXCR, TCRdb re-called the RACE reads, giving one row per CDR3 protein. The sample has roughly 80,000 distinct CDR3 sequences; roughly a tenth are singletons. The time point here: patch test 1, 2 weeks after DPC sensitization. The treatment here: therapeutic diphenylcyclopropenone sensitization with weekly scalp DPC. The sequence came from a woman in her forties or fifties with alopecia areata. Some clones in this sample may be carry-over from other donors' samples. Sample: whole blood, taken in connection with sensitization to the hapten diphenylcyclopropenone (DPC).

DNA for the CDR3: TGCGCCAGCAGCTTGACCCCCGCCTCGATTCCTGGAAACACCATATATTTT. It is translated as CASSLTPASIPGNTIYF. V is TRBV5-1 and J is TRBJ1-3; D uncertain. V lost 1 base, J lost 2 bases, and 16 bases lay in between. Germline V gene data show CDR1 as SGHRS and CDR2 as YFSETQ. The CDR3 has 17 amino acids.